This T cell receptor beta chain was observed in a study of blood T cell repertoires in COVID-19. The CDR3 contains 13 residues. Germline CDR1 is MNHEY and CDR2 is SMNVEV (reference sequence). After removal of 3 bases from V and 4 bases from J, the junction contained 1 base not matched to a gene. This clone has just a few counts. The authors' processing: Reference gene primer amplification yielded estimated nucleated cell counts. This table comes from immunoSEQ multiplex PCR, and its TCRdb copy is limited to in-frame clones, with some not included. V and J calls and clone size are those listed in that table; D and trimming were worked out from the DNA. The data hold almost 300,000 clones, with about 87% observed a single time.

The sequence was obtained from a man between 65 and 79 years old with acute or convalescent COVID-19. The sequencing input was peripheral blood. The J gene is TRBJ1-2, the V gene TRBV27; 8 nucleotides agree with TRBD1. In DNA, the CDR3 is TGTGCCAGCAGTTTTCAGGGGGCCTATGGCTACACCTTC. Protein sequence: CASSFQGAYGYTF.